Listed here are 9 T cell receptor beta chains from one sample, sequenced in a study of blood T cell repertoires in COVID-19. Libraries were prepared by immunoSEQ multiplex PCR; TCRdb keeps only in-frame clonotypes and omits some of them. This sample has hundreds of thousands of clones, with approximately 83% found just once. Sequencing was carried out using PBMCs or T cells enriched from blood (not recorded which). The receptors come from a woman in her 40s with acute COVID-19.

The chain couples TRBV11-2 to TRBJ2-1, with D unclear. Germline V gene data show CDR1 as SGHAT and CDR2 as FQNNGV. The V end was cut by 4 bases, the J end by 3 bases, with 16 bases between. The CDR3 consists of 16 residues. The CDR3 loop is CASSSIRGASYNEQFF. In DNA form, the CDR3 reads TGTGCCAGCAGCTCTATCCGCGGAGCAAGCTACAATGAGCAGTTCTTC.

In this sample, this clone turned up a few times. This chain connects TRBV27 to TRBJ1-6; 7 bases map to TRBD1. Per the germline V gene, CDR1 is MNHEY and CDR2 is SMNVEV (reference sequence). This CDR3 is built from 16 residues. With V trimmed by 3 bases and J by 10 bases, 12 bases remained unmatched. CDR3 region: CASSFYPGGRGSPLHF. The CDR3 DNA sequence: TGTGCCAGCAGTTTCTACCCAGGGGGACGGGGATCACCCCTCCACTTT.

The chain employs TRBV28 and TRBJ1-1; D unresolved. The germline CDR1 and CDR2 sequences are MDHEN and SYDVKM. The CDR3 loop spans 12 amino acids. V was clipped by 6 bases and J by 2 bases, with 7 bases between them. The CDR3 region is CASSRLNTEAFF. CDR3 sequence (DNA): TGTGCCAGCAGCCGTTTAAACACTGAAGCTTTCTTT.

The chain combines TRBV2 with TRBJ1-5; 7 nucleotides line up with TRBD1. The CDR3 sequence is 15 residues long. With V trimmed by 4 bases and J by 1 base, 4 bases remained unmatched. Germline CDR1 and CDR2: SNHLY and FYNNEI. CDR3 residues: CASSAAGQSNQPQHF. The CDR3 DNA is TGTGCCAGCAGTGCCGCGGGACAGAGCAATCAGCCCCAGCATTTT.

This chain connects TRBV11-2 to TRBJ2-2; D perhaps matches TRBD2 (5 bases). The CDR3 totals 14 residues. Trimming removed 2 bases at V and 8 bases at J, with 12 bases between. CDR1 SGHAT and CDR2 FQNNGV come from the germline V gene. The CDR3 DNA reads TGTGCCAGCAGCTTAATCGGGGTGAGGGGGGAGCTGTTTTTT. Its translation: CASSLIGVRGELFF. Together with reference TRBV11-2 and TRBJ2-2, the CDR3 gives the full variable domain: EAGVAQSPRYKIIEKRQSVAFWCNPISGHATLYWYQQILGQGPKLLIQFQNNGVVDDSQLPKDRFSAERLKGVDSTLKIQPAKLEDSAVYLCASSLIGVRGELFFGEGSRLTVL.

The chain joins TRBV13 to TRBJ2-7, with TRBD2 matching over 11 bases. The trim removed 1 base at V and 5 bases at J, leaving 4 bases unmatched. Germline V gene data show CDR1 as PRHDT and CDR2 as FYEKMQ (reference sequence). The CDR3 sequence is 15 residues long. CDR3 sequence reads: CASSLALAGVHEQYF. For the CDR3, the DNA is TGTGCCAGCAGCTTAGCACTAGCGGGAGTCCACGAGCAGTACTTC.

The rearrangement uses TRBV2 and TRBJ2-5; TRBD1 matches at 8 bases. This CDR3 contains 16 residues. Germline V lookup: CDR1 SNHLY, CDR2 FYNNEI. Germline trimming cut 6 bases from V and 2 bases from J; bases unmatched to any gene: 11. CDR3: CASSPDRGRGQETQYF. The DNA of the CDR3 is TGTGCCAGCAGCCCCGACAGGGGAAGAGGACAAGAGACCCAGTACTTC.

V and J are TRBV4-1 and TRBJ2-1, with 8 nucleotides matching TRBD2. Per germline, CDR1 MGHRA and CDR2 YSYEKL. The CDR3 consists of 19 residues. After removal of 0 bases from V and 0 bases from J, the junction contained 10 bases not matched to a gene. The CDR3 region is CASSQEGLSGGSSYNEQFF. CDR3 nucleotide sequence: TGCGCCAGCAGCCAAGAGGGACTATCGGGGGGGAGCTCCTACAATGAGCAGTTCTTC.

CDR3 sequence: CASSSRGGNTEAFF. The CDR3 DNA sequence: TGTGCCAGCAGTTCCCGAGGGGGGAACACTGAAGCTTTCTTT. The J gene is TRBJ1-1, the V gene TRBV28, with TRBD1 as a possible D gene (6 bases). The CDR3 has 14 amino acids. Trimming shortened V by 4 bases and J by 1 base, and 10 bases separated the two germline ends. Per the germline V gene, CDR1 is MDHEN and CDR2 is SYDVKM.